This T cell receptor (beta chain) was captured in a study of cytomegalovirus exposure and HLA in healthy donors. The wider study: A subsequent analysis reported that the roughly 120 validation repertoires were produced on the same platform that had also been used for the 600 to 700 first-cohort repertoires. Study results and caveats: For most TCR sequences rarity was the rule, although some public TCRs occurred in many donors.

On this clone: Antigen specificity is unknown.

Measured with immunoSEQ multiplex PCR; TCRdb has only the in-frame clones, and not every one. The sample lists around 45,000 clones; about 94% were seen once. With 6 bases clipped from V and 0 bases from J, the junction kept 8 bases outside the gene matches. The length of the CDR3 is 16 residues. Germline V gene sequence: CDR1 SGHRS, CDR2 YFSETQ. This clonotype was obtained from a young man in good health and CMV-seronegative. Sequencing used PBMCs. The chain is built from TRBV5-1 and TRBJ2-5; 10 bases align to TRBD2. CDR3 in amino acids: CASTPGLAVYQETQYF. The CDR3 DNA reads TGCGCCAGCACCCCCGGACTAGCGGTGTACCAAGAGACCCAGTACTTC.